The 21 T cell receptor beta chains below all came from one sample that was sequenced in a study of CD8 T cell repertoires and HIV-1 epitope variants (dated by TCRdb to 2019 to 2021). Library creation used the immunoSEQ multiplex PCR assay. TCRdb carries this immuneACCESS record with in-frame sequences only. Its versions omit some clonotypes, under half of them owing to an unresolved V gene in the studies checked, with the rest unexplained. This sample lists tens of thousands of clones; almost 75% were detected once. The ten largest clonotypes hold about a quarter of the sample. What was sequenced was uncultured baseline CD8+ T cells from peripheral blood mononuclear cells (PBMCs). Source of these receptors: a male donor with HIV.

The CDR3 DNA sequence: TGCGCCAGCAGCTTGTCTGGGGCCAACGTCCTGACTTTC. Protein: CASSLSGANVLTF. This sequence joins TRBV5-1 and TRBJ2-6; D uncertain. CDR3 length: 13 amino acids. Germline-derived CDR1 and CDR2 are SGHRS and YFSETQ. V dropped 1 base and J dropped 1 base, with 0 bases sitting between them.

The chain joins TRBV14 to TRBJ2-7; TRBD2 agrees at 7 bases. V lost 1 base, J lost 2 bases, and 5 bases stayed unmatched. This CDR3 contains 15 residues. Germline CDR1 SGHDN, CDR2 FVKESK. CDR3 DNA sequence: TGTGCCAGCAGCCAAGCGTCTAGCGGCACCTACGAGCAGTACTTC. It encodes CASSQASSGTYEQYF. Drawing the rest from reference TRBV14 and TRBJ2-7, the complete variable domain is EAGVTQFPSHSVIEKGQTVTLRCDPISGHDNLYWYRRVMGKEIKFLLHFVKESKQDESGMPNNRFLAERTGGTYSTLKVQPAELEDSGVYFCASSQASSGTYEQYFGPGTRLTVT.

V gene TRBV27 combines with J gene TRBJ2-7; the D gene is possibly TRBD1 (6 bases). V was cut by 6 bases and J by 0 bases, with 6 bases left in between. Germline V gives CDR1 MNHEY, CDR2 SMNVEV (reference sequence). The CDR3 has 12 amino acids. CDR3 DNA sequence: TGTGCCAGCAGGGACAGCTCCTACGAGCAGTACTTC. As protein: CASRDSSYEQYF.

The chain couples TRBV19 to TRBJ2-3, with 12 bases lining up with TRBD1. The CDR3 extends over 15 amino acids. V lost 7 bases and J lost 6; bases outside the gene matches: 8. Germline assignment: CDR1 LNHDA and CDR2 SQIVND (reference sequence). The CDR3 nucleotides are TGTGCCAGTACCCCGGGACAGGGGGCGGCGGATACGCAGTATTTT. Amino acid sequence: CASTPGQGAADTQYF.

The chain joins TRBV6-5 to TRBJ1-4, with a tentative D call TRBD1 (5 bases). Germline CDR1 and CDR2: MNHEY and SVGAGI. The CDR3 is 15 amino acids. Deletions cut 0 bases from V and 8 bases from J, with 13 bases between. The CDR3 DNA reads as TGTGCCAGCAGTTACTCTTGGACATCGAAGGAAAAACTGTTTTTT. This sequence encodes CASSYSWTSKEKLFF.

CDR3 bases: TGTGCCAGCAGTGATACAGGATATCAGCCCCAGCATTTT. Protein sequence: CASSDTGYQPQHF. V gene TRBV6-1 combines with J gene TRBJ1-5; D may be TRBD1 (5 bases). This CDR3 has 13 amino acids. The germline V and J ends were trimmed by 3 bases and 5 bases, with 8 bases remaining between them. From germline, CDR1 is MNHNS and CDR2 SASEGT.

The gene calls are TRBV9 and TRBJ1-3; D gene uncertain. CDR1 SGDLS and CDR2 YYNGEE come from the germline V gene. There are 14 residues in the CDR3. V was pared by 2 bases and J by 0 bases, with 6 bases between. CDR3 amino acids: CASSVTDSGNTIYF. The CDR3, as DNA: TGTGCCAGCAGCGTTACAGACTCTGGAAACACCATATATTTT.

This chain uses TRBV18 with TRBJ2-5; 10 positions match TRBD2. CDR3 length: 20 amino acids. The V gene's germline CDR1 is KGHSH and CDR2 LQKENI. The J segment lost 4 bases and the V segment lost 3 bases, leaving 20 bases of the junction unmatched. The DNA for the CDR3 is TGTGCCAGCTCACCGCTTCCGGTGGATAGCGGGAGGACAGTAGGAGAGACCCAGTACTTC. Its protein is CASSPLPVDSGRTVGETQYF.

The chain joins TRBV27 to TRBJ2-7; TRBD2 aligns across 8 bases. After removal of 2 bases from V and 6 bases from J, the junction contained 3 bases not matched to a gene. Germline CDR1 MNHEY, CDR2 SMNVEV (reference sequence). The CDR3 runs to 13 residues. DNA of the CDR3: TGTGCCAGCAGTTTAGGGACTAGTGGCGAGCAGTACTTC. Encoded protein: CASSLGTSGEQYF.

The rearrangement uses TRBV6-5 and TRBJ1-3; D uncertain. The CDR3 consists of 15 residues. Germline V lookup: CDR1 MNHEY, CDR2 SVGAGI. V lost 6 bases and J 1 base, leaving 13 bases between the germline ends. This chain's CDR3 is CASSQSRGSGNTIYF. CDR3 coding DNA: TGTGCCAGCAGCCAATCACGGGGTTCTGGAAACACCATATATTTT.

For the CDR3, the DNA is TGTGCCATCGGACAGGGGGCGAATCAGCCCCAGCATTTT. Translating it yields CAIGQGANQPQHF. The chain carries TRBV10-3 and TRBJ1-5; 11 bases are a match to TRBD1. Germline trimming cut 8 bases from V and 4 bases from J; bases unmatched to any gene: 1. The germline CDR1 and CDR2 sequences are ENHRY and SYGVKD. CDR3 size: 13 residues.

The chain joins TRBV5-6 to TRBJ2-1, with 7 bases lining up with TRBD1. J was trimmed by 0 bases and V by 4 bases; bases with no gene match: 10. Germline values: CDR1 SGHDT, CDR2 YYEEEE. This CDR3 contains 17 residues. CDR3 in DNA: TGTGCCAGCAGCCGCAGGACAGGACACTCCTCCTACAATGAGCAGTTCTTC. It codes for CASSRRTGHSSYNEQFF.

This clone was seen ten or more times. In DNA form, the CDR3 reads TGTGCCAGCAGTGAAAGTAGGGGGTATGGCTACACCTTC. This encodes CASSESRGYGYTF. V gene TRBV25-1 combines with J gene TRBJ1-2, with a tentative D call TRBD1 (6 bases). Trimming shortened V by 2 bases and J by 5 bases, and 9 bases separated the two germline ends. The germline V gene has CDR1 MGHDK and CDR2 SYGVNS. The CDR3 sequence is 13 residues long.

This sequence joins TRBV6-6 and TRBJ1-4, with D perhaps matching TRBD1 (6 bases). The CDR3 is made up of 16 amino acids. CDR1 is MNHNY, CDR2 SVGAGI, per germline (reference sequence). V was cut by 5 bases and J by 5 bases, with 18 bases left in between. The CDR3 sequence: CASSASWDKPNEKLFF. The CDR3 bases are TGTGCCAGCAGTGCTTCCTGGGACAAACCCAATGAAAAACTGTTTTTT.

V gene TRBV27 combines with J gene TRBJ1-2, with D unresolved. Trimming removed 6 bases at V and 2 bases at J, with 13 bases between. CDR1 and CDR2 (germline): MNHEY, SMNVEV (reference sequence). This CDR3 is 14 amino acids long. The DNA of the CDR3 is TGTGCCAGCAGCCCAAGGGCGGGGAACTATGGCTACACCTTC. As protein: CASSPRAGNYGYTF.

The chain combines TRBV18 with TRBJ1-2, with TRBD1 as a possible D gene (6 bases). CDR3 size: 15 residues. The ends were cut back, 2 bases at V and 1 base at J, with 11 bases in the middle. Germline lookup yields CDR1 KGHSH and CDR2 LQKENI. The CDR3 region has the DNA TGTGCCAGCTCACCAGACACAGGGTTTAACTATGGCTACACCTTC. This codes for CASSPDTGFNYGYTF.

This clone was detected only once. The DNA of the CDR3 is TGTGCCAGCAGCTTAGGCCGACAGGGCACAGATACGCAGTATTTT. This gives the protein CASSLGRQGTDTQYF. The chain joins TRBV7-8 to TRBJ2-3; perhaps TRBD1 as D (6 bases). V lost 1 base and J lost 1, with 9 bases in between. The CDR3 runs 15 residues. The germline V gene has CDR1 SGHVS and CDR2 FQNEAQ.

With respect to this clone: The missing conserved phenylalanine or tryptophan at the end of this CDR3 makes a read error likely. The V call is TRBV7-2, the J call TRBJ2-7, with D possibly matching TRBD1 (5 bases). Trimming took 3 bases from V and 7 from J, leaving 13 bases between them. The germline V gene encodes CDR1 SGHTA and CDR2 FQGNSA. The CDR3 is 13 amino acids. CDR3 bases: TGTGCCAGCAGCTTGTATGACAGAGGAGAGCAGTACCTC. Translated, it gives CASSLYDRGEQYL.

This clone has only a few counts. The rearrangement links TRBV27 to TRBJ2-7; D ambiguous. The germline CDR1 and CDR2 sequences are MNHEY and SMNVEV (reference sequence). Trimming pared 4 bases from V and 2 bases from J, leaving 21 bases between. This CDR3 comprises 17 residues. CDR3 bases: TGTGCCAGCAGTTCCGTGGGCCCGGGCAGGAAAACCTACGAGCAGTACTTC. Translation gives CASSSVGPGRKTYEQYF.

The chain recombines TRBV5-1 with TRBJ2-5, with 16 bases lining up with TRBD2. This CDR3 has 18 amino acids. The V gene end was trimmed by 4 bases and the J gene end by 5 bases; junction bases not matched to a gene: 11. The V gene's germline CDR1 is SGHRS and CDR2 YFSETQ. In nucleotides, the CDR3 is TGCGCCAGCAGCCCGGGACTAGCGGGAGGGGAGGTTTCGGAGACCCAGTACTTC. It is translated as CASSPGLAGGEVSETQYF.

The CDR3 DNA sequence: TGTGCCAGCAGCAAAGCCCCTCGGGAGCGGGAGTCCTCCTACGAGCAGTACTTC. Translating gives CASSKAPRERESSYEQYF. The chain joins TRBV21-1 to TRBJ2-7; the D call TRBD2 from the table was never checked on the DNA. TRBV21-1 is described as a pseudogene. The CDR3 length is 18 residues.